This T cell receptor beta chain was sequenced during a study of metastatic and nonmetastatic thyroid tumors. At least ten counts were recorded for this clone. Germline lookup yields CDR1 MGHRA and CDR2 YSYEKL. The CDR3 spans 19 residues. The V and J ends lost 0 bases and 5 bases, in that order; junction bases with no gene match: 10. TCRdb re-clonotyped the PCR reads via MiXCR. Here the sample spans about 34,000 clones, under 20% being singletons. Ahead of thyroid surgery, no patient had received treatment of any kind. The source material was blood. V gene TRBV4-1 combines with J gene TRBJ2-3; 14 bases agree with TRBD2. The sequence came from a female donor with papillary thyroid cancer or a benign thyroid nodule (not recorded which). Some clones in this sample may be carry-over from other donors' samples. The CDR3 DNA follows: TGCGCCAGCAGCCAAGAAGGGGAGGGACTAGCGGGAGTTCTAGATACGCAGTATTTT. It is translated as CASSQEGEGLAGVLDTQYF.